The present entry profiles one TCR beta chain with its context. Its binding antigen is unknown. No base qualities exist here, and no much larger clone lies one base off it. The immunoSEQ Assay, a bias-controlled multiplex PCR, was used to amplify TCRbeta CDR3 regions from genomic DNA. The authors' pipeline ran thus. The number of nucleated cells in each sample was estimated from the amplification of reference gene primers within the assay. To quantify the absolute abundance of each unique TCRbeta CDR3 rearrangement, sequence reads were collapsed and filtered. Productive Simpson clonality was computed per sample as the square root of Simpson's diversity index over productive rearrangements. Held by TCRdb, this immuneACCESS table contains in-frame sequences only and omits some clones. Under half of the omission traces to an unresolved V gene where checked; the cause of the rest is unknown. V and J calls and clone size follow that table, whereas D and trimming were derived from the DNA. This sample gives under 300,000 clones in total; approximately 80% of them show up just once. The biggest ten clones account for around 3.2% of the sample.

Inclusive of the bounding cysteine and phenylalanine, the CDR3 is 14 residues long. Here the CDR3 DNA is all that survives: 42 bases in frame from base 1. The germline V gene encodes CDR1 MNHEY and CDR2 SVGEGT. V lost 5 bases and J lost 1 base; the stretch between them is 11 bases long. The data belong to a study of blood T cell repertoires in COVID-19 (dated by TCRdb to 2020 to 2021). Looking at the study overall: Samples covering the acute and convalescent phases of COVID-19 were provided by collaborators in the United States, Italy and Spain. The prospective study material was composed of cDNA or gDNA derived from T cells, B-cell-depleted T cells, or PBMCs. Where HLA class I and class II types were available, the types were taken from metadata supplied by the sample provider, not from assay-based typing. A freely available public database, intended as a resource for researchers studying the immune response to SARS-CoV-2, is where the repertoires were released. Subjects who had been exposed to COVID-19, were actively infected with it, or had recovered from it provided the deeply sampled blood TCRbeta repertoires that made up the dataset. The sample metadata nearly always contained a de-identified subject ID, COVID-19 status, age in years and sex. Samples were obtained from the ongoing ImmuneRACE study (first 160 participants) and from some 1,200 subjects provided by 6 global collaborators.

Each collaborating institution followed its own protocols to collect whole blood in K2EDTA tubes. For TCRbeta analysis, collaborator samples were shipped as frozen whole blood, as isolated PBMCs, or as DNA extracted from either sample type. Beyond this particular receptor, the publication reports: The quantity of clinical and demographic metadata differed by source and by participant and was supplied without curation.

This receptor was obtained from a woman aged 55-75 years with active or convalescent COVID-19. In this chain, TRBV6-2 or TRBV6-3 is recombined with TRBJ1-1; the D region possibly corresponds to TRBD1 (6 bases align). The sample was peripheral blood. The CDR3 here reads CASSPTGKNTEAFF. The nucleotide sequence reads TGTGCCAGCAGTCCGACAGGAAAGAACACTGAAGCTTTCTTT.